A single sample gave rise to the 22 T cell receptor beta chains below, sequenced in a study of blood T cell repertoires in COVID-19. Assay: immunoSEQ multiplex PCR; the TCRdb copy retains only in-frame clones and omits some. The table has around 260,000 clones, 80% to 85% seen once. The material sequenced was peripheral blood. The receptors stem from a person aged 65 to 85 with COVID-19, enrolled during active disease.

Only a few counts were recorded for this clone. The chain combines TRBV7-9 with TRBJ1-1; no clear D gene. The CDR3 is made up of 15 amino acids. Germline V gene lookup returns CDR1 SEHNR and CDR2 FQNEAQ (reference sequence). Trimming took 7 bases from V and 3 from J, leaving 18 bases between them. CDR3 residues: CASTPWVVEDTEAFF. In DNA, the CDR3 is TGTGCCAGCACCCCATGGGTAGTTGAGGACACTGAAGCTTTCTTT.

This rearrangement joins TRBV28 to TRBJ2-1, with 8 bases fitting TRBD1. V gave up 5 bases and J gave up 4 bases; unmatched junction bases: 10. This CDR3 is 16 amino acids long. Per germline, CDR1 MDHEN and CDR2 SYDVKM. CDR3 region: CASSIFRGPPYNEQFF. The CDR3 nucleotides are TGTGCCAGCAGTATTTTCAGGGGGCCTCCTTACAATGAGCAGTTCTTC. Supplemented by reference TRBV28 and TRBJ2-1, the full variable domain reads DVKVTQSSRYLVKRTGEKVFLECVQDMDHENMFWYRQDPGLGLRLIYFSYDVKMKEKGDIPEGYSVSREKKERFSLILESASTNQTSMYLCASSIFRGPPYNEQFFGPGTRLTVL.

The chain links TRBV19 to TRBJ1-2; unclear D gene. Germline values: CDR1 LNHDA, CDR2 SQIVND (reference sequence). The V gene lost 3 bases and the J gene lost 5 bases, with 10 bases spanning the gap. The CDR3 runs 13 residues. CDR3: CASSIGRGYGYTF. DNA of the CDR3: TGTGCCAGTAGTATCGGTCGAGGGTATGGCTACACCTTC.

V and J are TRBV3-1 (or the pseudogene TRBV3-2) and TRBJ1-5; D unresolved. The CDR3 length is 15 residues. Germline values: CDR1 LGHDT, CDR2 YNNKEL (reference sequence). Trimming pared 4 bases from V and 2 bases from J, leaving 12 bases between. CDR3 coding DNA: TGTGCCAGCAGCCCCCGACAAGGTGGCAATCAGCCCCAGCATTTT. It specifies CASSPRQGGNQPQHF.

This clone was seen only once. The rearrangement uses TRBV3-1 (or the pseudogene TRBV3-2) and TRBJ1-4; 10 bases fit TRBD1. The CDR3 totals 13 residues. The germline gives CDR1 LGHDT, CDR2 YNNKEL (reference sequence). Unmatched junction bases numbered 3, after V lost 8 bases and J lost 6 bases. The CDR3 here is CASRQGAHEKLFF. CDR3 nucleotides: TGTGCCAGCCGACAGGGGGCTCATGAAAAACTGTTTTTT.

The chain has TRBV6-5 and TRBJ2-7, with 8 bases lining up with TRBD2. V trimming: 6 bases; J trimming: 5 bases; junction bases outside the gene matches: 9. The length of the CDR3 is 14 residues. Germline CDR1 MNHEY, CDR2 SVGAGI. CDR3: CASRTGLASNEQYF. The CDR3 DNA follows: TGTGCCAGCAGGACCGGACTAGCAAGCAACGAGCAGTACTTC.

The chain employs TRBV28 and TRBJ2-7; D call uncertain. Germline CDR1 and CDR2: MDHEN and SYDVKM. CDR3 length equals 14 residues. V shed 7 bases and J shed 4 bases, with 17 bases lying between them. Written as DNA, the CDR3 is TGTGCCAGCACCCTCGACCGGCAGACTTACGAGCAGTACTTC. Protein product: CASTLDRQTYEQYF.

This clone has just one count. The chain uses TRBV9 and TRBJ2-1; tentative D call: TRBD1 (5 bases). CDR3 length equals 16 residues. Trimming removed 0 bases from V and 5 bases from J, with 15 bases in between. The germline gives CDR1 SGDLS, CDR2 YYNGEE. The chain's CDR3 is CASSVAPLGHHNEQFF. CDR3 DNA sequence: TGTGCCAGCAGCGTAGCCCCCCTGGGGCACCACAATGAGCAGTTCTTC.

The rearrangement links TRBV24-1 to TRBJ2-5; D is ambiguous. The CDR3 sequence is 13 residues long. V was clipped by 0 bases and J by 5 bases, with 6 bases between them. Germline lookup yields CDR1 KGHDR and CDR2 SFDVKD. CDR3 sequence: CATSDLSFETQYF. Here the CDR3 DNA reads TGTGCCACCAGTGATTTGTCATTTGAGACCCAGTACTTC.

The J gene is TRBJ2-2, the V gene TRBV18; 10 nucleotides agree with TRBD2. The V segment lost 3 bases and the J segment 5 bases; nucleotides outside the gene matches: 3. Germline-derived CDR1 and CDR2 are KGHSH and LQKENI. This CDR3 is built from 15 residues. CDR3 in DNA: TGTGCCAGCTCACCTGGGACTAGCGCTACCGGGGAGCTGTTTTTT. Protein: CASSPGTSATGELFF.

J is TRBJ1-5 and V is TRBV5-8, with TRBD1 as a possible D gene (5 bases). The V end was cut by 3 bases, the J end by 0 bases, with 10 bases between. CDR1 and CDR2 (germline): SGHTS, YDEGEE. The CDR3 has 15 residues. The CDR3 nucleotides read TGTGCCAGCAGCTCGGGGGTTTATAGCAATCAGCCCCAGCATTTT. Its protein is CASSSGVYSNQPQHF. The full variable domain, completed using reference TRBV5-8 and TRBJ1-5, is EAGVTQSPTHLIKTRGQQATLRCSPISGHTSVYWYQQALGLGLQFLLWYDEGEERNRGNFPPRFSGRQFPNYSSELNVNALELEDSALYLCASSSGVYSNQPQHFGDGTRLSIL.

The rearrangement uses TRBV6-2 or TRBV6-3 and TRBJ2-3; D remains ambiguous. Germline V gene data show CDR1 as MNHEY and CDR2 as SVGEGT. V was cut by 0 bases and J by 6 bases, with 4 bases left in between. The CDR3 sequence is 12 residues long. CDR3 DNA: TGTGCCAGCAGTTACTCGCGGGATACGCAGTATTTT. Amino acids: CASSYSRDTQYF.

This clone was detected once. The chain uses TRBV4-3 and TRBJ1-1; weak D call: TRBD1 (5 bases). CDR1 LGHNA and CDR2 YSLEER come from the germline V gene. This CDR3 is built from 17 residues. Trimming left V 4 bases short and J 4 bases short, with 22 bases between. CDR3 amino acids: CASSRLSFGGGVTEAFF. In DNA form, the CDR3 reads TGCGCCAGCAGCCGACTATCCTTCGGTGGGGGGGTCACTGAAGCTTTCTTT.

This CDR3 is CASSPGGWDNSPLHF. In DNA form, the CDR3 reads TGTGCCAGCAGCCCAGGTGGATGGGATAATTCACCCCTCCACTTT. The rearrangement uses TRBV7-2 and TRBJ1-6, with D unresolved. The germline gives CDR1 SGHTA, CDR2 FQGNSA. Between the trimmed V and J ends, which lost 5 bases and 5 bases, there was a span of 13 bases. There are 15 residues in the CDR3.

The chain carries TRBV7-8 and TRBJ2-1; 14 nucleotides agree with TRBD2. Germline trimming cut 5 bases from V and 3 bases from J; bases unmatched to any gene: 6. Germline V CDR1 and CDR2: SGHVS, FQNEAQ. The CDR3 sequence is 17 residues long. The CDR3 coding sequence is TGTGCCAGCAGCGCCAAGACTAGCGGGAGGGGCTACAATGAGCAGTTCTTC. Protein product: CASSAKTSGRGYNEQFF.

The genes are TRBV19 and TRBJ1-2; TRBD1 is a possible D gene (5 bases). V gave up 10 bases and J gave up 0 bases, with 6 bases separating them. CDR1 LNHDA and CDR2 SQIVND come from the germline V gene (reference sequence). The CDR3 runs 11 residues. In nucleotides, the CDR3 is TGTGCCACAGGGTCTAACTATGGCTACACCTTC. It is translated as CATGSNYGYTF. Variable domain in full (rest from reference TRBV19 and TRBJ1-2): DGGITQSPKYLFRKEGQNVTLSCEQNLNHDAMYWYRQDPGQGLRLIYYSQIVNDFQKGDIAEGYSVSREKKESFPLTVTSAQKNPTAFYLCATGSNYGYTFGSGTRLTVV.

J is TRBJ2-7 and V is TRBV5-1; the D gene is possibly TRBD2 (5 bases). The V and J ends lost 5 bases and 0 bases respectively, with 15 bases between them. The CDR3 is 15 residues long. Germline lookup yields CDR1 SGHRS and CDR2 YFSETQ. The CDR3 sequence: CASRSDGGSSYEQYF. The CDR3 nucleotides read TGCGCCAGCAGATCGGACGGTGGGAGCTCCTACGAGCAGTACTTC.

The chain links TRBV7-3 to TRBJ2-1; 9 positions agree with TRBD2. With V trimmed by 2 bases and J by 8 bases, 7 bases remained unmatched. Germline loops: CDR1 SGHTA, CDR2 FQGTGA. This CDR3 contains 15 residues. The CDR3 is CASSLLASGMHEQFF. For the CDR3, the DNA is TGTGCCAGCAGCTTACTGGCTAGCGGGATGCATGAGCAGTTCTTC. Together with reference TRBV7-3 and TRBJ2-1, the CDR3 gives the full variable domain: GAGVSQTPSNKVTEKGKYVELRCDPISGHTALYWYRQSLGQGPEFLIYFQGTGAADDSGLPNDRFFAVRPEGSVSTLKIQRTERGDSAVYLCASSLLASGMHEQFFGPGTRLTVL.

This clone was seen ten or more times. V is TRBV11-2 and J is TRBJ2-7, with D tentatively TRBD1 (6 bases). The CDR3 has 14 residues. Trimming cost V 3 bases and J 5 bases, with 14 bases left between them. CDR1 is SGHAT and CDR2 is FQNNGV in the germline V gene. The CDR3 loop reads CASSFGQGFHEQYF. The DNA for the CDR3 is TGTGCCAGCAGCTTCGGTCAGGGGTTCCACGAGCAGTACTTC.

The rearrangement uses TRBV4-3 and TRBJ1-2; D is perhaps TRBD1 (6 bases). V lost 1 base and J lost 1, with 10 bases in between. The CDR3 has 15 residues. Germline V gives CDR1 LGHNA, CDR2 YSLEER. CDR3 sequence (DNA): TGCGCCAGCAGCCAAGCGAGAGGGGGTAACTATGGCTACACCTTC. Residues: CASSQARGGNYGYTF.

The chain joins TRBV19 to TRBJ1-3; D uncertain. CDR1 LNHDA and CDR2 SQIVND come from the germline V gene (reference sequence). Trimming took off 4 bases at V and 4 bases at J, with 11 bases between the two ends. This CDR3 comprises 14 residues. CDR3 in amino acids: CASSNPGIGNTIYF. The DNA of the CDR3 is TGTGCCAGTAGTAATCCGGGGATCGGAAACACCATATATTTT.

This rearrangement joins TRBV28 to TRBJ2-7; 7 bases are a match to TRBD2. J lost 2 bases, V lost 6 bases, and 16 bases had no gene match. Looked up from germline, CDR1 is MDHEN and CDR2 is SYDVKM. This CDR3 region has 17 residues. The CDR3 coding sequence is TGTGCCAGCAGCTCAGCTAGGAGTTGGACTAGTGCCTACGAGCAGTACTTC. Translating it yields CASSSARSWTSAYEQYF. Full variable domain (outside the CDR3, taken from reference TRBV28 and TRBJ2-7): DVKVTQSSRYLVKRTGEKVFLECVQDMDHENMFWYRQDPGLGLRLIYFSYDVKMKEKGDIPEGYSVSREKKERFSLILESASTNQTSMYLCASSSARSWTSAYEQYFGPGTRLTVT.